This TCR beta chain was identified in a study of CD8 T cells in ankylosing spondylitis. Whole-study results and caveats: Disease-associated clones were reportedly significantly overrepresented in matched ankylosing spondylitis synovial fluid. A motif of 7 to 9 highly homologous TCR beta variants was seen as apparently characteristic of ankylosing spondylitis blood.

Turning to this clonotype: Its antigen is unidentified.

Libraries for TCR beta were made by quantitative 5'-RACE with molecular barcodes. Using its own MiXCR run on the 5' RACE reads, TCRdb lists one record per CDR3 protein. The sample records 200,000 to 300,000 distinct CDR3 sequences, about 11% being singletons. Germline V gene sequence: CDR1 LNHDA, CDR2 SQIVND (reference sequence). Trimming took off 4 bases at V and 0 bases at J, with 13 bases between the two ends. This CDR3 is 16 amino acids long. The rearrangement joins TRBV19 to TRBJ2-1; maybe TRBD2 (5 bases). The sample consisted of blood, either unsorted or a sorted T cell fraction (not recorded which). This TCR derives from a male donor with ankylosing spondylitis or in good health (not recorded which). For the CDR3, the DNA is TGTGCCAGTAGTACCCATAGCGCGAGCTCCTACAATGAGCAGTTCTTC. Translation gives CASSTHSASSYNEQFF.